These 16 T cell receptor beta chains were sequenced from one sample in a study of blood T cells in healthy people across ages. Sample-barcoded 5' priming and a J-beta primer mix drove a second PCR of about 6 to 12 cycles. One entry per CDR3 protein results from TCRdb running MiXCR on the 5' RACE reads. The repertoire holds 1,800,000 or so distinct CDR3 sequences, with about 39% as singletons. Material for sequencing was blood. The receptor source for this set is a human donor in good health.

This chain joins TRBV24-1 and TRBJ1-4; maybe TRBD1 (5 bases). Trimming pared 2 bases from V and 5 bases from J, leaving 8 bases between. CDR1 is KGHDR, CDR2 SFDVKD, per germline. This CDR3 spans 14 amino acids. CDR3 loop: CATSDSGWNEKLFF. CDR3 in DNA: TGTGCCACCAGTGATTCAGGGTGGAATGAAAAACTGTTTTTT.

The chain links TRBV4-3 to TRBJ2-3; weak D call: TRBD1 (5 bases). The germline V and J ends were trimmed by 0 bases and 5 bases, with 12 bases remaining between them. The CDR3 has 15 amino acids. Germline V gene sequence: CDR1 LGHNA, CDR2 YSLEER. The CDR3 reads CASSQDFRAEDTQYF. For the CDR3, the DNA is TGCGCCAGCAGCCAAGATTTCAGGGCTGAAGATACGCAGTATTTT.

The table lists this clonotype with many counts. The chain couples TRBV12-3 or TRBV12-4 to TRBJ2-7; unclear D gene. V gave up 6 bases and J gave up 2 bases, with 14 bases separating them. This CDR3 spans 14 amino acids. The CDR3 here is CASSQHTATYEQYF. CDR3 DNA: TGTGCCAGCAGCCAGCACACCGCCACCTACGAGCAGTACTTC.

The chain recombines TRBV9 with TRBJ2-1, with TRBD2 identical over 9 bases. The germline V gene has CDR1 SGDLS and CDR2 YYNGEE. This CDR3 contains 16 residues. The V segment lost 0 bases and the J segment 4 bases; nucleotides outside the gene matches: 5. CDR3 residues: CASSVEGLAGYNEQFF. CDR3 DNA: TGTGCCAGCAGCGTAGAGGGGCTAGCGGGGTACAATGAGCAGTTCTTC.

A remark on this clonotype: The junction does not match germline at one end; this may be a read error. The chain carries TRBV14 and TRBJ1-1; D unclear. The germline CDR1 and CDR2 sequences are SGHDN and FVKESK. This CDR3 contains 13 residues. The CDR3 DNA reads TGTGTCAGCAGCCAAGCTGCACAAACTGAAGCTTTCTTT. Amino acids: CVSSQAAQTEAFF.

The genes are TRBV29-1 and TRBJ1-1; perhaps TRBD1 as D (6 bases). The CDR3 has 13 amino acids. With 2 bases removed from V and 4 bases from J, the gap between germline ends came to 11 bases. Germline loops: CDR1 SQVTM, CDR2 ANQGSEA. CDR3: CSVEQGPFTEAFF. CDR3 nucleotides: TGCAGCGTTGAACAGGGGCCGTTCACTGAAGCTTTCTTT.

The chain combines TRBV10-3 with TRBJ2-3; 11 nucleotides match TRBD2. The V segment lost 6 bases and the J segment 2 bases; nucleotides outside the gene matches: 4. The CDR3 extends over 15 amino acids. Germline loops: CDR1 ENHRY, CDR2 SYGVKD. CDR3: CAISLTSGDTDTQYF. The CDR3 bases are TGTGCCATCAGCTTGACTAGCGGGGACACAGATACGCAGTATTTT.

V usage is TRBV5-1 and J usage is TRBJ2-5; TRBD2 aligns across 9 bases. The CDR3 sequence is 20 residues long. V lost 2 bases, J lost 0 bases, and 17 bases stayed unmatched. Germline lookup yields CDR1 SGHRS and CDR2 YFSETQ. The CDR3 DNA follows: TGCGCCAGCAGCTTATCATCCGGGACTAGCCATAAAAAGTACCAAGAGACCCAGTACTTC. This codes for CASSLSSGTSHKKYQETQYF.

This clonotype was counted a few times. The chain couples TRBV12-3 or TRBV12-4 to TRBJ2-4; weak D call: TRBD2 (11 bases). V gave up 6 bases and J gave up 3 bases, with 39 bases separating them. CDR3 length: 23 amino acids. For the CDR3, the DNA is TGTGCCAGCAGCTTCGGGACAGGGGTGGTTAAGGTAGCGGGGGGGCCTAGCAAAAACATTCAGTACTTC. The encoded protein is CASSFGTGVVKVAGGPSKNIQYF.

The V call is TRBV20-1, the J call TRBJ2-5, with TRBD2 matching 13 bases. The J call may not be correct, given that the DNA end is closer to TRBJ2-7. From germline, CDR1 is DFQATT and CDR2 SNEGSKA (reference sequence). The CDR3 runs 15 residues. DNA of the CDR3: TGCAGTGCTAGAGTTACTAGCGGGGGGGCCGACGAGCAGTACTTC. Its protein product is CSARVTSGGADEQYF.

This clonotype was seen more than once but under ten times. This chain joins TRBV6-2 or TRBV6-3 and TRBJ2-5, with D possibly matching TRBD1 (5 bases). The CDR3 has 14 amino acids. V was clipped by 4 bases and J by 2 bases, with 11 bases between them. The germline gives CDR1 MNHEY, CDR2 SVGEGT. CDR3 sequence (DNA): TGTGCCAGCAGTTGCGGATCAGGGCAAGAGACCCAGTACTTC. This gives the protein CASSCGSGQETQYF.

This chain connects TRBV3-1 to TRBJ2-5; TRBD2 matches at 9 bases. The CDR3 runs 19 residues. Per the germline V gene, CDR1 is LGHDT and CDR2 is YNNKEL (reference sequence). The junction had 19 bases not matched to a gene; V was cut back by 0 bases and J by 8 bases. DNA of the CDR3: TGTGCCAGCAGCCAAGATCGAAGCGGGGGGAATCCATCCAAGAGAACCCAGTACTTC. Protein product: CASSQDRSGGNPSKRTQYF.

This CDR3 reads CASSQDWGQSYSPLHF. CDR3 bases: TGCGCCAGCAGCCAAGACTGGGGACAGTCCTATTCACCCCTCCACTTT. The rearrangement uses TRBV4-3 and TRBJ1-6; TRBD1 matches 7 bases. V dropped 0 bases and J dropped 8; count of bases not matched to a gene: 7. CDR3 length equals 16 residues. Germline CDR1 and CDR2: LGHNA and YSLEER.

The rearrangement joins TRBV20-1 to TRBJ2-3; no clear D gene. Germline V gives CDR1 DFQATT, CDR2 SNEGSKA (reference sequence). With 6 bases removed from V and 5 bases from J, the gap between germline ends came to 12 bases. The CDR3 has 12 residues. The CDR3 here is CSATKAVDTQYF. CDR3 DNA: TGCAGTGCAACCAAGGCGGTAGATACGCAGTATTTT.

This clonotype showed up just a few times. The V and J genes are TRBV6-2 or TRBV6-3 and TRBJ2-1, with D possibly called TRBD1 or TRBD2 (5 bases each). The CDR3 covers 15 residues. Germline V gene lookup returns CDR1 MNHEY and CDR2 SVGEGT. The V end lost 5 bases, the J end lost 8 bases, and 19 bases lay between the germline ends. The CDR3 DNA reads as TGTGCCAGCAGTCCCGAGGGAGTAGGGGTTGATGAGCAGTTCTTC. Amino acid sequence: CASSPEGVGVDEQFF.

As concerns this clonotype: A junction boundary mismatches the germline segment, possibly from a read error. The chain recombines TRBV6-6 with TRBJ2-4; D remains ambiguous. CDR1 and CDR2 (germline): MNHNY, SVGAGI (reference sequence). The CDR3 totals 15 residues. The CDR3 is CASGYSSHEKNIQYF. For the CDR3, the DNA is TGTGCCAGCGGTTATAGTTCCCACGAAAAAAACATTCAGTACTTC.